The subject of this entry is one T cell receptor gamma chain. The table lists this clone with a count of one. Which antigen it targets is not known. The sample holds no much larger clone one base away, and base qualities are not on file. One read represents weak support. Genomic DNA was extracted with the QIAamp DNA FFPE tissue kit from ten 5-um FFPE scrolls per case. To test whether coeliac disease can be classified from the TCR repertoire, the study used fully anonymised formalin-fixed paraffin-embedded duodenal biopsies that were not needed for diagnosis. The library was obtained by multiplex PCR. The sequencer was an Ion Torrent PGM. TRG repertoires were amplified from 150 to 200 ng of biopsy DNA with the LymphoTrack kit, in which Illumina adapters are carried by the primers. TRG amplicons were cleaned up with AMPure XP beads, measured on a 2100 Bioanalyzer, and combined in equimolar amounts. Sequencing of TRG libraries was performed on an Ion PGM instrument. The authors' analysis ran thus. Using FastX, any read was removed if more than 10% of its nucleotides had quality scores below the third quartile calculated per patient. Reads were aligned with IMGT/HighV-QUEST to assign V, D and J genes, identify CDR3 regions and assess functionality. Sequences were converted to amino acids, and every sequence predicted to be non-functional was removed. CDR3s were broken into kmers both with and without positional annotation, kmer frequencies were analysed by PCA, and samples were clustered using each of the 1023 combinations of PCs 1-10. Classification was validated by leave-one-out cross-validation, in which parameters were re-optimised on the remaining samples each time. Shannon diversity was computed with the vegan R package from repeated random subsamples equal to the lowest read count. Clonotypes were called again by TCRdb from the public reads via CATT, and duplicate nucleotide sequences were then merged into one entry. What appears here as the V and J calls and clone size reflects TCRdb's work, not the paper's. Across this sample there are 2,500 or so gamma-chain clones, with 45% seen only once. The top ten clones comprise approximately 5.1% of the sample.

The entry originates in a study of intestinal T cells in coeliac disease (TCRdb year 2020). In the study overall: Coeliac patients were found to be much younger than controls, with mean ages of 16.0 versus 54.8 years recorded in the TRG cohort. Duodenal biopsies from approximately ten coeliac disease patients and approximately ten non-coeliac controls were included in the TCR-delta (TRD) cohort. A second, larger TCR-gamma (TRG) cohort comprised duodenal biopsies from around 32 coeliac disease patients and around 20 non-coeliac controls.

Study-wide conclusions, independent of this receptor: FFPE-derived DNA was found to be relatively degraded, and loss of a proportion of TCR sequences in each sample was likely caused by this degradation. Repeated CDR3 amino acid sequences could not be distinguished from PCR duplicates in the analysis. A significant age difference was observed between coeliac and control groups, although significant classification was not yielded by an age-split analysis. In training, clustering based on TRD kmers put every one of the 22 biopsies in the right class, and the leave-one-out accuracy was reported as 91%. Of about 54 biopsies, around 51 (approximately 94%) were correctly classified by TRG clustering, which had a reported leave-one-out accuracy of around 87%.

V trim: 5 bases; J trim: 8 bases; unmatched bases: 11. The CDR3 measures 14 amino acids from cysteine to phenylalanine. The DNA shown is the 42-base CDR3, in frame from base 1. CDR1 and CDR2 are read off the germline V gene as EGSNGY and YDSYNSKV. The rearranged chain carries TRGV2 and TRGJP1. Material: a duodenal biopsy. The clonotype comes from a human donor with celiac disease. The DNA is TGTGCCACCTGGGGCGGCCCGTCCGGTTGGTTCAAGATATTT. It translates to CATWGGPSGWFKIF.